These 22 T cell receptor beta chains share one sample of origin, sequenced in a study of T cell repertoires in cytomegalovirus infection. TCRdb independently ran MiXCR on the reads; one entry per CDR3 protein. Of fewer than 650,000 distinct CDR3 sequences in the sample, approximately 40% were seen once. No cognate antigen is known for these TCRs. The source was cultured PBMCs, collected from culture after CMV antigen stimulation. The receptors derive from a human donor in good health (CMV status not recorded). Some clones in this sample may be carry-over from other donors' samples.

This clonotype has a count of ten or more. J is TRBJ1-1 and V is TRBV7-2, with D uncertain. The CDR3 is 13 residues long. Germline V gives CDR1 SGHTA, CDR2 FQGNSA. Trimming pared 0 bases from V and 4 bases from J, leaving 6 bases between. CDR3 sequence: CASSLAWGTEAFF. As DNA, the CDR3 is TGTGCCAGCAGCTTAGCCTGGGGCACTGAAGCTTTCTTT.

The chain recombines TRBV7-2 with TRBJ2-3; 7 nucleotides agree with TRBD1. CDR1 and CDR2 (germline): SGHTA, FQGNSA. The CDR3 has 14 residues. J lost 14 bases, V lost 3 bases, and 14 bases had no gene match. In DNA form, the CDR3 reads TGTGCCAGCAGCTTCAAGAACCAGGGGGTGGGCAGGTATTTT. The encoded protein is CASSFKNQGVGRYF.

This chain uses TRBV25-1 with TRBJ2-7; D gene ambiguous. Between the trimmed V and J ends, which lost 2 bases and 1 base, there was a span of 12 bases. CDR1 is MGHDK and CDR2 is SYGVNS in the germline V gene. This CDR3 has 15 amino acids. The DNA of the CDR3 is TGTGCCAGCAGTGAACAAACAGCCAGATCCTACGAGCAGTACTTC. Translation: CASSEQTARSYEQYF.

V gene TRBV7-9 combines with J gene TRBJ2-7; no clear D gene. Germline CDR1 is SEHNR and CDR2 is FQNEAQ (reference sequence). The CDR3 sequence is 13 residues long. V lost 1 base and J 5 bases, leaving 9 bases between the germline ends. The CDR3 DNA reads as TGTGCCAGCAGCTTAGGGCAGTTAAACGAGCAGTACTTC. Translating gives CASSLGQLNEQYF.

The V gene is TRBV7-8, the J gene TRBJ2-7; D is ambiguous. Germline V gene data show CDR1 as SGHVS and CDR2 as FQNEAQ. The CDR3 extends over 14 amino acids. The ends were cut back, 1 base at V and 6 bases at J, with 13 bases in the middle. For the CDR3, the DNA is TGTGCCAGCAGCTTAGAGAACCCCACGGGCGAGCAGTACTTC. This translates into CASSLENPTGEQYF.

The chain is built from TRBV7-4 and TRBJ2-7; 7 bases align to TRBD2. The J segment lost 6 bases and the V segment lost 3 bases, leaving 5 bases of the junction unmatched. The CDR3 is 13 amino acids. Germline CDR1 reads SGHVT; CDR2 reads SQSDAQ. The DNA of the CDR3 is TGTGCCAGCAGCTTGGGGACTAACCGCGAGCAGTACTTC. Its translation: CASSLGTNREQYF.

In its sample, this clonotype was seen a few times. The V and J genes are TRBV6-1 and TRBJ2-7, with TRBD1 matching over 10 bases. The V gene end was trimmed by 10 bases and the J gene end by 0 bases; junction bases not matched to a gene: 6. Germline V gene data show CDR1 as MNHNS and CDR2 as SASEGT. The CDR3 extends over 14 amino acids. CDR3 residues: CAISGTGVSYEQYF. DNA of the CDR3: TGTGCCATCTCCGGGACAGGGGTCTCCTACGAGCAGTACTTC.

The chain combines TRBV18 with TRBJ1-3, with 8 bases matching TRBD1. Germline loops: CDR1 KGHSH, CDR2 LQKENI. CDR3 length: 16 amino acids. The junction had 11 bases not matched to a gene; V was cut back by 6 bases and J by 4 bases. The CDR3 coding sequence is TGTGCCAGCTCGCGGGCGTACAGGGGGAACGGAAACACCATATATTTT. The encoded protein is CASSRAYRGNGNTIYF.

The chain carries TRBV7-2 and TRBJ2-5; a possible D gene is TRBD2 (7 bases). The V end lost 4 bases, the J end lost 5 bases, and 17 bases lay between the germline ends. There are 15 residues in the CDR3. Germline V gives CDR1 SGHTA, CDR2 FQGNSA. CDR3 DNA: TGTGCCAGCAGCTACCCCGGGGGGCGCGGGGAGACCCAGTACTTC. Translated: CASSYPGGRGETQYF.

This sequence joins TRBV7-2 and TRBJ2-1; maybe TRBD2 (6 bases). Germline V gene lookup returns CDR1 SGHTA and CDR2 FQGNSA. The CDR3 is 15 amino acids. The V end lost 5 bases, the J end lost 8 bases, and 19 bases lay between the germline ends. The CDR3 is CASSGGTGNIDEQFF. CDR3 coding DNA: TGTGCCAGCAGCGGGGGGACTGGTAATATCGATGAGCAGTTCTTC.

The chain recombines TRBV19 with TRBJ2-6; 11 bases agree with TRBD1. Germline V CDR1 and CDR2: LNHDA, SQIVND (reference sequence). Trimming at V came to 11 bases and at J to 1 base, leaving 4 bases not matched to a gene. The CDR3 sequence is 15 residues long. This CDR3 is CAWTGGRSGANVLTF. The CDR3 DNA sequence: TGTGCCTGGACAGGGGGCAGATCTGGGGCCAACGTCCTGACTTTC.

This clonotype was observed many times. This chain links TRBV7-2 with TRBJ2-5; 11 bases fit TRBD2. This CDR3 has 15 amino acids. The V gene's germline CDR1 is SGHTA and CDR2 FQGNSA. The V and J ends lost 7 bases and 1 base, in that order; junction bases with no gene match: 5. In DNA, the CDR3 is TGTGCCAGCATAGCGGGAGGGGGGGCCCAAGAGACCCAGTACTTC. Amino acids: CASIAGGGAQETQYF. Looking up the rest from reference TRBV7-2 and TRBJ2-5 gives the full variable domain: GAGVSQSPSNKVTEKGKDVELRCDPISGHTALYWYRQSLGQGLEFLIYFQGNSAPDKSGLPSDRFSAERTGGSVSTLTIQRTQQEDSAVYLCASIAGGGAQETQYFGPGTRLLVL.

This chain connects TRBV7-2 to TRBJ2-3; 10 bases match TRBD2. CDR3 length: 16 amino acids. Trimming at V came to 1 base and at J to 4 bases, leaving 5 bases not matched to a gene. The germline gives CDR1 SGHTA, CDR2 FQGNSA. CDR3 coding DNA: TGTGCCAGCAGCTTAGTGGGGACTAGCGTTTCAGATACGCAGTATTTT. Amino acids: CASSLVGTSVSDTQYF.

This chain links TRBV7-6 with TRBJ1-2, with TRBD1 identical over 7 bases. With V trimmed by 1 base and J by 1 base, 6 bases remained unmatched. This CDR3 has 16 residues. Germline assignment: CDR1 SGHVS and CDR2 FNYEAQ. Here the CDR3 reads CASSLVGGTDNYGYTF. In DNA, the CDR3 is TGTGCCAGCAGCTTAGTTGGTGGGACAGATAACTATGGCTACACCTTC. Variable domain in full (rest from reference TRBV7-6 and TRBJ1-2): GAGVSQSPRYKVTKRGQDVALRCDPISGHVSLYWYRQALGQGPEFLTYFNYEAQQDKSGLPNDRFSAERPEGSISTLTIQRTEQRDSAMYRCASSLVGGTDNYGYTFGSGTRLTVV.

This clonotype was observed a few times. This chain uses TRBV27 with TRBJ1-3; D remains ambiguous. The CDR3 is made up of 13 amino acids. From germline, CDR1 is MNHEY and CDR2 SMNVEV (reference sequence). Trimming removed 4 bases from V and 7 bases from J, with 11 bases in between. CDR3 region: CASSSALGNTIYF. CDR3 nucleotide sequence: TGTGCCAGCAGTTCGGCGTTGGGCAACACCATATATTTT.

This clonotype has more than one count but fewer than ten. This chain links TRBV6-1 with TRBJ2-5; D may be TRBD1 (5 bases). This CDR3 has 16 residues. Germline values: CDR1 MNHNS, CDR2 SASEGT. Trimming removed 4 bases from V and 5 bases from J, with 20 bases in between. CDR3 sequence: CASSGLQGSHGETQYF. Here the CDR3 DNA reads TGTGCCAGCAGTGGTCTCCAGGGATCCCATGGGGAGACCCAGTACTTC.

A note on this clonotype: One end of the junction fails to match germline, which may point to a read error. V gene TRBV7-4 combines with J gene TRBJ2-5, with a weak D call TRBD1 (6 bases). From germline, CDR1 is SGHVT and CDR2 SQSDAQ. The CDR3 has 17 amino acids. CDR3 sequence: CASTLLAGRGGQETQYF. The CDR3 DNA reads TGTGCCAGCACCTTACTGGCGGGCAGAGGGGGCCAAGAGACCCAGTACTTC. The full variable domain, with the rest looked up from reference TRBV7-4 and TRBJ2-5, is GAGVSQSPRYKVAKRGRDVALRCDSISGHVTLYWYRQTLGQGSEVLTYSQSDAQRDKSGRPSGRFSAERPERSVSTLKIQRTEQGDSAVYLCASTLLAGRGGQETQYFGPGTRLLVL.

The rearrangement joins TRBV7-2 to TRBJ2-5; D is ambiguous. The ends were cut back, 2 bases at V and 5 bases at J, with 9 bases in the middle. CDR1 is SGHTA and CDR2 is FQGNSA in the germline V gene. This CDR3 region has 13 residues. CDR3 protein: CASSLNGRETQYF. CDR3 DNA sequence: TGTGCCAGCAGCTTAAACGGGCGGGAGACCCAGTACTTC.

This chain uses TRBV7-2 with TRBJ2-1; D tentatively reads TRBD1 or TRBD2 (5 bases each). The CDR3 runs 14 residues. Trimming cost V 5 bases and J 8 bases, with 16 bases left between them. Germline V gene lookup returns CDR1 SGHTA and CDR2 FQGNSA. The CDR3 reads CASSPARGVDEQFF. The CDR3, as DNA: TGTGCCAGCAGCCCCGCTAGAGGGGTGGATGAGCAGTTCTTC.

The J gene is TRBJ2-7, the V gene TRBV19; D gene unclear. V was trimmed by 7 bases and J by 6 bases, leaving 1 base between them. The CDR3 consists of 8 residues. CDR1 and CDR2 (germline): LNHDA, SQIVND (reference sequence). The CDR3 DNA follows: TGTGCCAGTACCGAGCAGTACTTC. The encoded protein is CASTEQYF.

The V gene is TRBV5-6, the J gene TRBJ2-2; D might be TRBD1 (5 bases). Germline loops: CDR1 SGHDT, CDR2 YYEEEE. The V end lost 0 bases, the J end lost 5 bases, and 14 bases lay between the germline ends. The length of the CDR3 is 16 residues. The CDR3 loop is CASSLERLGDTGELFF. CDR3 sequence (DNA): TGTGCCAGCAGCTTGGAAAGGCTAGGGGATACCGGGGAGCTGTTTTTT.

The V and J genes are TRBV12-3 or TRBV12-4 and TRBJ2-1; D unclear. Deletions cut 5 bases from V and 4 bases from J, with 18 bases between. This CDR3 is 16 amino acids long. The DNA for the CDR3 is TGTGCCAGCAGTCCCCGGGCACCTCAAAGTTACAATGAGCAGTTCTTC. This translates into CASSPRAPQSYNEQFF.